A single sample is the source of the 25 T cell receptor beta chains below, sequenced in a study of shared clonotypes between healthy human individuals. The method was immunoSEQ multiplex PCR; TCRdb's version includes in-frame clones alone and lacks a portion of them. The table has some 630,000 clones, 72% seen once. The sequenced material came from memory CD4+ T cells sorted from blood. Subset in this sample: CD45RA-negative fraction. The receptors were gathered from a woman between 25 and 40 years old in good health.

The chain carries TRBV29-1 and TRBJ2-4; D is uncertain. This CDR3 is 12 amino acids long. The germline CDR1 and CDR2 sequences are SQVTM and ANQGSEA. Trimming took 5 bases from V and 7 from J, leaving 12 bases between them. In DNA form, the CDR3 reads TGCAGCGTTCTGGCCCAAGGTAACATTCAGTACTTC. Encoded protein: CSVLAQGNIQYF.

V is TRBV7-2 and J is TRBJ2-7, with 9 bases that match TRBD2. V gave up 8 bases and J gave up 0 bases; unmatched junction bases: 5. CDR1 and CDR2 from the germline V gene are SGHTA and FQGNSA. The CDR3 length is 14 residues. The CDR3 here is CASGGTSSSYEQYF. The CDR3 nucleotides are TGTGCCAGCGGCGGGACTAGCAGCTCCTACGAGCAGTACTTC.

This clone is a singleton in its sample. The chain is built from TRBV28 and TRBJ1-2; perhaps TRBD1 as D (5 bases). V dropped 6 bases and J dropped 3 bases, with 17 bases sitting between them. This CDR3 is built from 15 residues. Germline V gene lookup returns CDR1 MDHEN and CDR2 SYDVKM. In nucleotides, the CDR3 is TGTGCCAGCAGCTCCCGGGGGGGTCGCGACTATGGCTACACCTTC. Protein product: CASSSRGGRDYGYTF.

This clone came up a few times. The sample carries other DNA sequences with the same CDR3. This chain joins TRBV5-1 and TRBJ2-1, with 8 bases identical to TRBD1. CDR3 length: 15 residues. Germline assignment: CDR1 SGHRS and CDR2 YFSETQ. Trimming removed 0 bases from V and 4 bases from J; junction bases left unmatched: 3. The CDR3 bases are TGCGCCAGCAGCTTGGCGGACAGGGATTACAATGAGCAGTTCTTC. It yields the protein CASSLADRDYNEQFF.

This clone was observed a few times. The chain carries TRBV4-2 and TRBJ1-5, with D hard to call. Germline V lookup: CDR1 LGHNA, CDR2 YNFKEQ. This CDR3 has 15 amino acids. Trimming removed 1 base from V and 5 bases from J, with 12 bases in between. CDR3 sequence reads: CASSQGYEGYQPQHF. The CDR3 nucleotides are TGTGCCAGCAGCCAAGGATACGAGGGCTATCAGCCCCAGCATTTT.

In DNA form, the CDR3 reads TGTGCCTGGAGTGTACTTGGATTGAACACTGAAGCTTTCTTT. This encodes CAWSVLGLNTEAFF. The chain couples TRBV30 to TRBJ1-1; D not resolved. Trimming left V 0 bases short and J 0 bases short, with 8 bases between. The germline V gene encodes CDR1 GTSNPN and CDR2 SVGIG (reference sequence). This CDR3 has 14 amino acids.

V is TRBV19 and J is TRBJ1-6; D is ambiguous. V dropped 5 bases and J dropped 13 bases, with 12 bases sitting between them. The length of the CDR3 is 12 residues. Germline values: CDR1 LNHDA, CDR2 SQIVND (reference sequence). The CDR3 loop is CASSSFESPLHF. Written as DNA, the CDR3 is TGTGCCAGTAGTTCCTTTGAGTCCCCCCTCCACTTT.

V is TRBV11-2 and J is TRBJ2-2, with no clear D. CDR3 size: 13 residues. V lost 2 bases and J lost 5, with 6 bases in between. Looked up from germline, CDR1 is SGHAT and CDR2 is FQNNGV. The DNA for the CDR3 is TGTGCCAGCAGCTTACTTCCGACCGGGGAGCTGTTTTTT. Translated: CASSLLPTGELFF.

This rearrangement joins TRBV6-5 to TRBJ2-3; 8 bases are a match to TRBD1. Germline values: CDR1 MNHEY, CDR2 SVGAGI. With 4 bases clipped from V and 2 bases from J, the junction kept 5 bases outside the gene matches. The CDR3 totals 15 residues. The CDR3 is CASSSPTGVTDTQYF. Written as DNA, the CDR3 is TGTGCCAGCAGTTCACCGACAGGGGTCACAGATACGCAGTATTTT.

The V gene is TRBV28, the J gene TRBJ1-5, with D possibly being TRBD1 (6 bases). CDR3 length equals 16 residues. Germline CDR1 MDHEN, CDR2 SYDVKM. V was trimmed by 5 bases and J by 9 bases, leaving 23 bases between them. The CDR3 reads CASSRIRGVGESPQHF. The CDR3 nucleotides are TGTGCCAGCAGTAGAATCAGGGGTGTCGGGGAATCGCCCCAGCATTTT.

The CDR3 DNA reads TGTGCCAGCAGCCCCAAGCAGGCGCTTTCTAGCACAGATACGCAGTATTTT. Translation gives CASSPKQALSSTDTQYF. This chain links TRBV14 with TRBJ2-3; D is uncertain. Trimming took 4 bases from V and 0 from J, leaving 17 bases between them. Germline V gene sequence: CDR1 SGHDN, CDR2 FVKESK. CDR3 length: 17 amino acids.

The chain recombines TRBV7-2 with TRBJ2-7; 11 nucleotides match TRBD2. The trim removed 1 base at V and 12 bases at J, leaving 8 bases unmatched. Per germline, CDR1 SGHTA and CDR2 FQGNSA. The CDR3 spans 14 residues. CDR3 sequence: CASSLGGTSGLLYF. The CDR3 nucleotides read TGTGCCAGCAGCTTAGGGGGGACTAGCGGTCTGCTGTACTTC.

This chain joins TRBV30 and TRBJ2-1; D is uncertain. The CDR3 covers 12 residues. Germline CDR1 reads GTSNPN; CDR2 reads SVGIG (reference sequence). V dropped 3 bases and J dropped 7 bases, with 10 bases sitting between them. The CDR3 nucleotides read TGTGCCTGGAGACCTCTCCTGAATGAGCAGTTCTTC. Its protein product is CAWRPLLNEQFF.

The chain employs TRBV11-2 and TRBJ2-2, with D hard to call. The CDR3 consists of 14 residues. Trimming cost V 3 bases and J 3 bases, with 8 bases left between them. CDR1 is SGHAT and CDR2 is FQNNGV in the germline V gene. CDR3 sequence: CASSFGWDTGELFF. The CDR3 bases are TGTGCCAGCAGCTTTGGGTGGGACACCGGGGAGCTGTTTTTT.

The chain is built from TRBV5-1 and TRBJ2-2, with D unresolved. Germline CDR1 is SGHRS and CDR2 is YFSETQ. Trimming left V 4 bases short and J 9 bases short, with 13 bases between. The CDR3 runs to 13 residues. The CDR3 region is CASSPSIRWELFF. CDR3 DNA sequence: TGCGCCAGCAGCCCGTCCATTCGCTGGGAGCTGTTTTTT.

The chain is built from TRBV19 and TRBJ2-5; D possibly matches TRBD1 or TRBD2 (6 bases each). Matching the DNA end better, TRBJ2-7 makes the J call doubtful. This CDR3 comprises 14 residues. CDR1 is LNHDA and CDR2 is SQIVND in the germline V gene (reference sequence). The CDR3: CASSAGRGAGEQYF. The DNA of the CDR3 is TGTGCCAGTAGTGCGGGCAGGGGAGCGGGCGAGCAGTACTTC.

The chain carries TRBV6-5 and TRBJ1-2; 7 bases are shared with TRBD1. This CDR3 region has 14 residues. Germline lookup yields CDR1 MNHEY and CDR2 SVGAGI. Germline trimming cut 6 bases from V and 8 bases from J; bases unmatched to any gene: 12. This chain's CDR3 is CASSRRQGKRGYTF. Written as DNA, the CDR3 is TGTGCCAGCAGCCGCCGACAGGGAAAGCGCGGCTACACCTTC.

The gene calls are TRBV27 and TRBJ1-1, with a weak D call TRBD1 (5 bases). Germline CDR1 reads MNHEY; CDR2 reads SMNVEV (reference sequence). The V end lost 3 bases, the J end lost 3 bases, and 14 bases lay between the germline ends. CDR3 length equals 15 residues. CDR3 sequence reads: CASSFDRREYTEAFF. Written as DNA, the CDR3 is TGTGCCAGCAGTTTTGATCGCAGGGAGTACACTGAAGCTTTCTTT.

The chain joins TRBV6-6 to TRBJ1-4; 10 bases agree with TRBD1. The CDR3 runs to 14 residues. The V segment lost 6 bases and the J segment 10 bases; nucleotides outside the gene matches: 8. CDR1 is MNHNY and CDR2 is SVGAGI in the germline V gene (reference sequence). CDR3 in amino acids: CASREGQGVIKLFF. CDR3 sequence (DNA): TGTGCCAGCAGGGAAGGACAGGGGGTGATAAAACTGTTTTTT.

The chain uses TRBV2 and TRBJ2-5, with TRBD1 matching 12 bases. The CDR3 is made up of 15 amino acids. V dropped 8 bases and J dropped 5; count of bases not matched to a gene: 9. Per germline, CDR1 SNHLY and CDR2 FYNNEI. CDR3 in DNA: TGTGCCAGCCACAGGGACAGGGGGCAAGGGGAGACCCAGTACTTC. It is translated as CASHRDRGQGETQYF. The complete variable domain, with remaining parts taken from reference TRBV2 and TRBJ2-5, reads EPEVTQTPSHQVTQMGQEVILRCVPISNHLYFYWYRQILGQKVEFLVSFYNNEISEKSEIFDDQFSVERPDGSNFTLKIRSTKLEDSAMYFCASHRDRGQGETQYFGPGTRLLVL.

As regards this clone: This CDR3 is also generated by other DNA sequences in the sample. The chain employs TRBV18 and TRBJ2-5, with 9 bases aligning to TRBD1. Germline V gene sequence: CDR1 KGHSH, CDR2 LQKENI. Trimming at V came to 3 bases and at J to 4 bases, leaving 3 bases not matched to a gene. The CDR3 is 14 amino acids. The CDR3 region has the DNA TGTGCCAGCTCACCGGGACAGGGAGCAGAGACCCAGTACTTC. Its protein is CASSPGQGAETQYF.

The rearrangement links TRBV4-1 to TRBJ1-2, with unresolved D. Germline V lookup: CDR1 MGHRA, CDR2 YSYEKL. The length of the CDR3 is 15 residues. The V and J ends lost 0 bases and 0 bases respectively, with 8 bases between them. The CDR3 region is CASSQDGRSNYGYTF. The DNA for the CDR3 is TGCGCCAGCAGCCAAGATGGCCGTTCTAACTATGGCTACACCTTC.

This chain links TRBV18 with TRBJ2-1, with D tentatively TRBD2 (6 bases). Germline CDR1 and CDR2: KGHSH and LQKENI. V dropped 2 bases and J dropped 7 bases, with 15 bases sitting between them. This CDR3 spans 15 amino acids. The CDR3 sequence: CASSPWQRVENEQFF. CDR3 sequence (DNA): TGTGCCAGCTCACCATGGCAGCGGGTGGAGAATGAGCAGTTCTTC.

In nucleotides, the CDR3 is TGCGCCAGCAGCTCAGACCCCTGGACTAGTGTAACAGATACGCAGTATTTT. It codes for CASSSDPWTSVTDTQYF. This sequence joins TRBV5-1 and TRBJ2-3; 7 bases are a match to TRBD2. The CDR3 extends over 17 amino acids. V dropped 3 bases and J dropped 3; count of bases not matched to a gene: 13. The germline V gene has CDR1 SGHRS and CDR2 YFSETQ.

This clone was counted ten times or more. The rearrangement joins TRBV18 to TRBJ1-3; D gene unclear. This CDR3 is 15 amino acids long. Germline V lookup: CDR1 KGHSH, CDR2 LQKENI. V was trimmed by 3 bases and J by 4 bases, leaving 13 bases between them. The CDR3 nucleotides are TGTGCCAGCTCACCTAGTCGGGCTGGGGGAAACACCATATATTTT. The encoded protein is CASSPSRAGGNTIYF.